A single sample gave rise to the 5 T cell receptor beta chains below, sequenced in a study of T cell clonality in common variable immunodeficiency. Produced via immunoSEQ multiplex PCR; TCRdb's table is partial and in-frame only. The specimen has tens of thousands of clones, none found just once. What was sequenced was peripheral blood mononuclear cells. Receptors were obtained from a person between 18 and 75 years old in good health.

The sample holds many counts of this clone. Read coverage stops 3 residues before the CDR3 terminus; the germline J gene supplies the remainder. V usage is TRBV20-1 and J usage is TRBJ2-1; 8 nucleotides agree with TRBD2. This CDR3 comprises 16 residues. CDR1 and CDR2 (germline): DFQATT, SNEGSKA (reference sequence). Trimming took 5 bases from V and 5 from J; bases not matched to a gene: 14. CDR3 region: CSAGGSTSGINNEQFF. The CDR3 DNA, read in part, is TGCAGTGCTGGGGGTTCAACTAGCGGAATCAACAATGAG.

At least ten counts were recorded for this clone. The CDR3 DNA, read in part, is TGCAGTGCTCCCCGAGGGCGGGGGATTGGAAGCACAGATACG. Translated, it gives CSAPRGRGIGSTDT. The whole CDR3 protein is CSAPRGRGIGSTDTQYF. The genes are TRBV20-1 and TRBJ2-3, with 7 nucleotides matching TRBD2. The CDR3 is cut off 3 residues early in the read; its end comes from the germline J gene. From germline, CDR1 is DFQATT and CDR2 SNEGSKA (reference sequence). This CDR3 region has 17 residues. The V and J ends lost 5 bases and 0 bases, in that order; junction bases with no gene match: 14.

This clone was seen many times. CDR3 DNA (partial): TGTGCCAGCAGCTTACGAGGGAGCGGGAGCGGTACCGGGGAG. Residues: CASSLRGSGSGTGE. The full CDR3 sequence reads CASSLRGSGSGTGELFF. The chain links TRBV7-3 to TRBJ2-2; 8 nucleotides agree with TRBD2. The read finishes 3 residues shy of the CDR3 end, and the germline J gene is used to complete it. This CDR3 spans 17 amino acids. V lost 2 bases, J lost 5 bases, and 10 bases stayed unmatched. Germline values: CDR1 SGHTA, CDR2 FQGTGA.

CDR3 sequence: CAWSGETSRAEQYF. The sequenced part of the CDR3 DNA is TGTGCCTGGAGTGGGGAAACGTCCAGGGCCGAG. The chain combines TRBV30 with TRBJ2-7, with D possibly being TRBD1 (5 bases). The CDR3 is cut off 3 residues early in the read; its end comes from the germline J gene. Germline values: CDR1 GTSNPN, CDR2 SVGIG (reference sequence). CDR3 length: 14 amino acids. V shed 1 base and J shed 6 bases, with 16 bases lying between them.

This clone was seen a few times. The part of the CDR3 DNA that was read is TGTGCCAGCAGCGCCGGGACTAGCGTCAATGAG. Translated, it gives CASSAGTSVNE. The whole CDR3 protein reads CASSAGTSVNEQFF. The chain joins TRBV11-3 to TRBJ2-1, with 10 bases aligning to TRBD2. The missing CDR3 end, 3 residues past where the read stops, is filled in from the germline J gene. V lost 5 bases to trimming and J lost 6 bases; unmatched junction nucleotides: 4. Germline assignment: CDR1 SGHNT and CDR2 YENEEA. The CDR3 is 14 amino acids.